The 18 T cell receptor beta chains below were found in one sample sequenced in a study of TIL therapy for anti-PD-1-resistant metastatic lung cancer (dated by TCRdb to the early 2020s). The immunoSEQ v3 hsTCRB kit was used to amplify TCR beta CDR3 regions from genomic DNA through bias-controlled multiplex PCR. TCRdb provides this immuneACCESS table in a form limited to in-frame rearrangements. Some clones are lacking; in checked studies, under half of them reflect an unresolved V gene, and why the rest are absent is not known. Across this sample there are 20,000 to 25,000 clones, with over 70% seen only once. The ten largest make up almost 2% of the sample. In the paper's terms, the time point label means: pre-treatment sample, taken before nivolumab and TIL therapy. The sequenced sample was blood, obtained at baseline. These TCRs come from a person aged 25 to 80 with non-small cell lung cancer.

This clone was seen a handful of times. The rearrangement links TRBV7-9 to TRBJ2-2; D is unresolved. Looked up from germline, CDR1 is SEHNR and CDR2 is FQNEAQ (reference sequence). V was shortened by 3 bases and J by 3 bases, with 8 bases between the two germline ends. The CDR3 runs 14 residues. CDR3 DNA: TGTGCCAGCAGCTTTTCCCGGGACACCGGGGAGCTGTTTTTT. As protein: CASSFSRDTGELFF.

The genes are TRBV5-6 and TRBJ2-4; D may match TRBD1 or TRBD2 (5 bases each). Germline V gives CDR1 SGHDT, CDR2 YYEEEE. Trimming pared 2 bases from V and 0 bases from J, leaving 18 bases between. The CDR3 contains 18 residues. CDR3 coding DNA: TGTGCCAGCAGCTTCGGGGCTTGGGACCTCTTAGCCAAAAACATTCAGTACTTC. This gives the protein CASSFGAWDLLAKNIQYF.

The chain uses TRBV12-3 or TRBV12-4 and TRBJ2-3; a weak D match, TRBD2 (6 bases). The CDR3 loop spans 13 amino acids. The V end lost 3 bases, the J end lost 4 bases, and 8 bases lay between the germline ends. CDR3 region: CASSFAGPDTQYF. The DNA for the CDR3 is TGTGCCAGCAGTTTTGCGGGGCCAGATACGCAGTATTTT.

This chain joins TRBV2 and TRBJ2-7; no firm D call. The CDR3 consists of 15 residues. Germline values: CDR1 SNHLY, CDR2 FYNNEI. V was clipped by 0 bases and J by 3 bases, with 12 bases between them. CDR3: CASSEAPNHGYEQYV. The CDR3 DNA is TGTGCCAGCAGTGAAGCACCTAATCACGGCTACGAGCAGTACGTC.

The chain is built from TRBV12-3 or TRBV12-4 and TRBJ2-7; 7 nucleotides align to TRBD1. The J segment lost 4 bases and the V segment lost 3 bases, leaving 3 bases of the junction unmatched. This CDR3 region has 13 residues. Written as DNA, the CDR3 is TGTGCCAGCAGTTTTCGGGACAGTTACGAGCAGTACTTC. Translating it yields CASSFRDSYEQYF.

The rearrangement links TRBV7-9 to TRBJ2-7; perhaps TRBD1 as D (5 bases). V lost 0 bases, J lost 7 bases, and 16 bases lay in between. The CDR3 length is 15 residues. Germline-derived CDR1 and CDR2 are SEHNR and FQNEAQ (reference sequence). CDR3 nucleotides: TGTGCCAGCAGCTTAGCGCAGGACATCCCGAGGGAGCAGTACTTC. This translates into CASSLAQDIPREQYF.

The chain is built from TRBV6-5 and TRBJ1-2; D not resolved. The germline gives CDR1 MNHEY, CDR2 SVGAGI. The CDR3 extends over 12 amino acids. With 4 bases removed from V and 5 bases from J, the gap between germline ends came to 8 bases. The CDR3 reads CASSFGRYGYTF. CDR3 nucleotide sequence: TGTGCCAGCAGTTTTGGACGGTATGGCTACACCTTC.

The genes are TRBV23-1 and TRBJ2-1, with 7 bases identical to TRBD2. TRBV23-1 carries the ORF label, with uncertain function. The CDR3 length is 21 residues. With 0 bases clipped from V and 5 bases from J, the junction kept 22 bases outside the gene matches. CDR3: CASSQSGVRPRGRGLDNEQFF. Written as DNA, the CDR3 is TGCGCCAGCAGTCAATCGGGAGTCCGGCCTAGAGGGCGGGGGTTAGACAATGAGCAGTTCTTC.

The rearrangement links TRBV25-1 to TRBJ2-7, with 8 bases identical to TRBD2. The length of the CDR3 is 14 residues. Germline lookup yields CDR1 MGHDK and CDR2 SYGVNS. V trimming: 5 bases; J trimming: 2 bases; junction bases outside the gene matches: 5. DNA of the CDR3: TGTGCCAGCAGTATTACTAGCGGACCCTACGAGCAGTACTTC. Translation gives CASSITSGPYEQYF.

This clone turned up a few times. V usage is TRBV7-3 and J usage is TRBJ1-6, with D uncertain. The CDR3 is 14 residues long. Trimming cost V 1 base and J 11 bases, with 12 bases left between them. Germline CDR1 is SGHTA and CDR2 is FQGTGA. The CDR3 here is CASSLSVSGTPLHF. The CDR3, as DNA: TGTGCCAGCAGCTTAAGCGTCAGCGGCACACCCCTCCACTTT.

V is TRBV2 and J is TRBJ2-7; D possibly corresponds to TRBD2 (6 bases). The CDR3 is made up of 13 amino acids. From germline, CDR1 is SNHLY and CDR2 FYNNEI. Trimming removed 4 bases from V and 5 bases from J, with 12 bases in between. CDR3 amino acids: CASSGWAGHEQYV. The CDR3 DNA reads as TGTGCCAGCAGTGGCTGGGCGGGGCACGAGCAGTACGTC.

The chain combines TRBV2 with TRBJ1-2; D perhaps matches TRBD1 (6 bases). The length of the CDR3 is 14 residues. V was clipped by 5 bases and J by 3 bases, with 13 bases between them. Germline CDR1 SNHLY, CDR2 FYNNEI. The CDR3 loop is CASSLAQGYYGYTF. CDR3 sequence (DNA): TGTGCCAGCAGTCTTGCTCAGGGGTACTATGGCTACACCTTC.

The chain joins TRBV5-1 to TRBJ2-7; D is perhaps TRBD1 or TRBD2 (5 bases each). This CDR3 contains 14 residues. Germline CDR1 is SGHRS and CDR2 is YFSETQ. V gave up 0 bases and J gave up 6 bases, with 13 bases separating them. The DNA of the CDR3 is TGCGCCAGCAGCTTGGTCAGAGGGGCAGGCGAGCAGTACTTC. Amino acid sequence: CASSLVRGAGEQYF.

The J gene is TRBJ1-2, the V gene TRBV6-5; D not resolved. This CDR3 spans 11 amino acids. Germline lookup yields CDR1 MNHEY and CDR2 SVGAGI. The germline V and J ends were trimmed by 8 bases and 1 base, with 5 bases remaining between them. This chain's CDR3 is CASGYNYGYTF. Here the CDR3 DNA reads TGTGCCAGCGGGTATAACTATGGCTACACCTTC.

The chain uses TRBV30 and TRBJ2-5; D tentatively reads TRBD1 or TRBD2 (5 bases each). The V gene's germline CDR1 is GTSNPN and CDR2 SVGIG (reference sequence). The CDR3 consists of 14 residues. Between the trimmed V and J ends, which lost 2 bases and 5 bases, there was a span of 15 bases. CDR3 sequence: CAWSRDPVGETQYF. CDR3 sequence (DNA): TGTGCCTGGAGTAGGGACCCCGTGGGGGAGACCCAGTACTTC.

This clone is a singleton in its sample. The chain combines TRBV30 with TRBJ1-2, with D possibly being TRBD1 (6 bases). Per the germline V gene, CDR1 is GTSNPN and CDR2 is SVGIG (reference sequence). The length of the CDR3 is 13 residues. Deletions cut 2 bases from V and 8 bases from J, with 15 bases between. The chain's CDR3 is CAWSPFGQSGYTF. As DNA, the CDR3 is TGTGCCTGGAGTCCCTTCGGACAGTCGGGCTACACCTTC.

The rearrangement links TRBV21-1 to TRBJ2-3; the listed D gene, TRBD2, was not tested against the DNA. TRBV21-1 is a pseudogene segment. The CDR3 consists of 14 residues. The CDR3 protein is CASTSGGARDTQYF. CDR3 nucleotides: TGTGCCAGCACTAGCGGGGGGGCCAGAGATACGCAGTATTTT.

In DNA form, the CDR3 reads TGTGCCAGCAGCCCCTGGGGCGATCCTAACTATGGCTACACCTTC. Encoded protein: CASSPWGDPNYGYTF. V gene TRBV9 combines with J gene TRBJ1-2; possible D gene TRBD1, 5 bases. Trimming removed 4 bases at V and 0 bases at J, with 13 bases between. CDR3 length equals 15 residues. Per germline, CDR1 SGDLS and CDR2 YYNGEE.